This is a list of T cell receptor beta chains from one sample in a study of post-analysis software for immune sequencing data. TCRdb recomputed calls from the PCR reads with MiXCR, one row per CDR3 protein. The sample contains more than 450,000 distinct CDR3 sequences, 44% of which appear only once. Material: blood. Receptor source: a girl between 5 and 17 years old with multiple sclerosis. Both conserved end residues are part of each CDR3. Each record gives: V gene, J gene, D gene, clone size, CDR3 protein, CDR3 DNA. The D gene is left open where the match is weak. Part of the rows lack a size; the others show once, few, many or a class for expanded clones.

>TRBV7-2|TRBJ1-2|NA|many
CASSLGTLYGYTF
TGTGCCAGCAGCTTAGGGACTCTCTATGGCTACACCTTC
>TRBV7-2|TRBJ2-3|TRBD1|NA
CASSDTTGAYTDTQYF
TGTGCCAGCAGCGACACGACAGGGGCCTACACAGATACGCAGTATTTT
>TRBV6-1|TRBJ1-1|NA|NA
CASSDQVTEAFF
TGTGCCAGCAGTGATCAGGTCACGGAAGCTTTCTTT
>TRBV27|TRBJ2-1|NA|NA
CASSLGVAFYNEQFF
TGTGCCAGCAGTTTAGGAGTAGCGTTTTACAATGAGCAGTTCTTC
>TRBV5-1|TRBJ2-3|TRBD2|NA
CASSSLPLSGRELDTQYF
TGCGCCAGCAGCTCCCTACCCCTTAGCGGGAGGGAACTGGATACGCAGTATTTT
>TRBV5-1|TRBJ2-7|TRBD2|NA
CASSISGGLYEQYF
TGCGCCAGCAGCATTAGCGGGGGACTCTACGAGCAGTACTTC
>TRBV20-1|TRBJ1-2|NA|few
CSPGEVNYGYTF
TGCAGCCCTGGGGAGGTCAACTATGGCTACACCTTC
>TRBV12-3/TRBV12-4|TRBJ2-7|NA|NA
CASGRRDSPYEQYF
TGTGCCAGCGGCAGGAGGGACAGCCCTTACGAGCAGTACTTC
>TRBV4-2|TRBJ2-1|TRBD1|NA
CASSQGGNRGPYNEQFF
TGTGCCAGCAGCCAAGGAGGAAACAGGGGGCCCTACAATGAGCAGTTCTTC
>TRBV29-1|TRBJ1-4|NA|many
CSVEVRVGEKLFF
TGCAGCGTTGAAGTGAGGGTAGGGGAGAAACTGTTTTTT
>TRBV24-1|TRBJ2-5|NA|few
CATSDSNGETQYF
TGTGCCACCAGTGATTCCAATGGGGAGACCCAGTACTTC
>TRBV2|TRBJ1-2|NA|NA
CASSEQGNNYGYTF
TGTGCCAGCAGTGAACAGGGGAATAACTATGGCTACACCTTC
>TRBV9|TRBJ2-4|TRBD2|few
CASSPRGGKNIQYF
TGTGCCAGCAGCCCCCGCGGGGGCAAAAACATTCAGTACTTC
>TRBV6-2/TRBV6-3|TRBJ2-7|NA|NA
CASSFYRDEQYF
TGTGCCAGCAGTTTTTACAGGGACGAGCAGTACTTC
>TRBV6-6|TRBJ2-7|NA|NA
CASSQDSGEQYF
TGTGCCAGCAGCCAGGACAGCGGCGAGCAGTACTTC
>TRBV6-6|TRBJ1-1|NA|NA
CASSRAFQGPEAFF
TGTGCCAGCAGTAGGGCATTCCAGGGTCCTGAAGCTTTCTTT
>TRBV5-1|TRBJ2-5|NA|NA
CASSLGVLTGTQETQYF
TGCGCCAGCAGCTTGGGGGTGCTGACAGGAACCCAAGAGACCCAGTACTTC
>TRBV29-1|TRBJ2-2|TRBD1|NA
CSVKSPDRDGTGELFF
TGCAGCGTTAAGTCCCCGGACAGGGATGGCACCGGGGAGCTGTTTTTT
>TRBV10-3|TRBJ1-4|NA|NA
CAISETGSEKLFF
TGTGCCATCAGTGAAACAGGGAGTGAAAAACTGTTTTTT
>TRBV7-9|TRBJ1-1|TRBD1|NA
CTSRSLRGRSNTEAFF
TGTACCAGCAGAAGTCTCAGGGGGAGGTCGAACACTGAAGCTTTCTTT
>TRBV7-2|TRBJ2-3|NA|NA
CASSLTLAVGDTQYF
TGTGCCAGCAGCTTAACCTTAGCGGTTGGGGATACGCAGTATTTT
>TRBV7-9|TRBJ2-3|NA|few
CASSPGLIEDTQYF
TGTGCCAGCAGCCCTGGTCTCATCGAGGATACGCAGTATTTT
>TRBV5-6|TRBJ2-1|NA|NA
CASSLRGEYYNEQFF
TGTGCCAGCAGCCTGAGAGGGGAGTACTACAATGAGCAGTTCTTC
>TRBV20-1|TRBJ2-1|NA|NA
CSARDYRASSYNEQFF
TGCAGTGCTAGGGACTACAGGGCGAGCTCCTACAATGAGCAGTTCTTC
>TRBV7-8|TRBJ2-7|TRBD1|once
CASSLFAGQGSYEQYF
TGTGCCAGCAGCTTGTTCGCGGGACAGGGCTCCTACGAGCAGTACTTC
>TRBV13|TRBJ2-7|TRBD2|NA
CASSPTGTSGGYEQYF
TGTGCCAGCAGCCCCACCGGGACTAGCGGCGGTTACGAGCAGTACTTC
>TRBV12-5|TRBJ1-1|NA|NA
CARGTDSLTEAFF
TGTGCTCGTGGTACGGACAGCCTAACTGAAGCTTTCTTT